A single sample gave rise to the 13 T cell receptor beta chains below, sequenced in a study of blood T cell repertoires in COVID-19. Clones were sequenced by immunoSEQ multiplex PCR, and TCRdb holds only the in-frame ones, with some missing. This sample has around 180,000 clones; 87% occur once, and the top ten carry 2% to 3%. Sample: peripheral blood. The source is a man in his forties with active or convalescent COVID-19.

V usage is TRBV29-1 and J usage is TRBJ1-1, with a possible D match to TRBD1 (5 bases). V was shortened by 7 bases and J by 8 bases, with 17 bases between the two germline ends. There are 12 residues in the CDR3. Germline CDR1 SQVTM, CDR2 ANQGSEA. The CDR3 spells CSGNLGLGEAFF. As DNA, the CDR3 is TGCAGCGGCAATTTGGGACTCGGGGAAGCTTTCTTT.

The rearrangement links TRBV19 to TRBJ2-7, with D possibly matching TRBD1 (5 bases). The CDR3 sequence is 13 residues long. Trimming removed 5 bases from V and 5 bases from J, with 13 bases in between. In germline, CDR1 is LNHDA, CDR2 SQIVND (reference sequence). The CDR3: CASSLRQGHEQYF. The CDR3, as DNA: TGTGCCAGTAGTCTTCGGCAGGGTCACGAGCAGTACTTC.

The genes are TRBV10-3 and TRBJ1-4; 7 positions agree with TRBD1. CDR1 and CDR2 from the germline V gene are ENHRY and SYGVKD. The CDR3 covers 15 residues. J was trimmed by 8 bases and V by 5 bases; bases with no gene match: 11. The CDR3 sequence is CAISPTGKRGEKLFF. The CDR3 nucleotides read TGTGCCATCAGTCCGACAGGGAAACGGGGAGAAAAACTGTTTTTT.

The gene calls are TRBV7-9 and TRBJ1-5; TRBD1 matches 9 bases. Unmatched junction bases numbered 5, after V lost 5 bases and J lost 0 bases. The length of the CDR3 is 16 residues. Germline V lookup: CDR1 SEHNR, CDR2 FQNEAQ (reference sequence). The CDR3 sequence: CASSAGTGYSNQPQHF. The CDR3 nucleotides are TGTGCCAGCAGCGCCGGGACAGGGTATAGCAATCAGCCCCAGCATTTT.

This chain joins TRBV5-5 and TRBJ1-4; D uncertain. V was trimmed by 4 bases and J by 4 bases, leaving 17 bases between them. Germline CDR1 SGHKS, CDR2 YYEKEE (reference sequence). The CDR3 runs to 16 residues. The CDR3 bases are TGTGCCAGCAGCCCAACCCCGGCGGGTCTTAATGAAAAACTGTTTTTT. Translated, it gives CASSPTPAGLNEKLFF.

The rearrangement joins TRBV19 to TRBJ1-4; possibly TRBD1 for D (6 bases). Germline V gene data show CDR1 as LNHDA and CDR2 as SQIVND (reference sequence). CDR3 length: 14 amino acids. V gave up 6 bases and J gave up 6 bases, with 14 bases separating them. CDR3: CASRGTLRDEKLFF. CDR3 coding DNA: TGTGCCAGTAGGGGGACACTACGTGATGAAAAACTGTTTTTT. The variable domain in full, with the rest retrieved from reference TRBV19 and TRBJ1-4, is DGGITQSPKYLFRKEGQNVTLSCEQNLNHDAMYWYRQDPGQGLRLIYYSQIVNDFQKGDIAEGYSVSREKKESFPLTVTSAQKNPTAFYLCASRGTLRDEKLFFGSGTQLSVL.

The chain couples TRBV27 to TRBJ2-6; tentatively, D is TRBD1 (7 bases). Germline values: CDR1 MNHEY, CDR2 SMNVEV (reference sequence). CDR3 length: 16 amino acids. Trimming removed 10 bases at V and 0 bases at J, with 16 bases between. This chain's CDR3 is CATRRQGGSGANVLTF. In nucleotides, the CDR3 is TGTGCCACTAGACGGCAGGGGGGCTCTGGGGCCAACGTCCTGACTTTC. Complete variable domain (other parts from reference TRBV27 and TRBJ2-6): EAQVTQNPRYLITVTGKKLTVTCSQNMNHEYMSWYRQDPGLGLRQIYYSMNVEVTDKGDVPEGYKVSRKEKRNFPLILESPSPNQTSLYFCATRRQGGSGANVLTFGAGSRLTVL.

As DNA, the CDR3 is TGCGCCAGCAGCTCAGGGACTAGCGGGGGGCAAGAGACCCAGTACTTC. Its translation: CASSSGTSGGQETQYF. V is TRBV5-1 and J is TRBJ2-5; 15 bases match TRBD2. Germline V gene sequence: CDR1 SGHRS, CDR2 YFSETQ. The CDR3 length is 16 residues. Trimming took 3 bases from V and 2 from J; bases not matched to a gene: 2.

The chain couples TRBV6-5 to TRBJ1-1; the D is unclear. The germline V and J ends were trimmed by 6 bases and 1 base, with 9 bases remaining between them. This CDR3 has 13 residues. CDR1 and CDR2 from the germline V gene are MNHEY and SVGAGI. The CDR3 is CASRLTPNTEAFF. In DNA, the CDR3 is TGTGCCAGCAGATTAACACCGAACACTGAAGCTTTCTTT.

The chain is built from TRBV28 and TRBJ1-5; 11 bases align to TRBD1. Germline CDR1 is MDHEN and CDR2 is SYDVKM. This CDR3 contains 14 residues. In nucleotides, the CDR3 is TGTGGCTGGGGGGACAGGGGGTTCAATCAGCCCCAGCATTTT. Translated: CGWGDRGFNQPQHF.

In its sample, this clone was seen a few times. CDR3 residues: CAWSTVGGKNSPLHF. The CDR3 DNA follows: TGTGCCTGGAGTACCGTCGGGGGGAAAAATTCACCCCTCCACTTT. J is TRBJ1-6 and V is TRBV30, with D possibly TRBD1 on 5 matching bases. The germline gives CDR1 GTSNPN, CDR2 SVGIG (reference sequence). The CDR3 is 15 amino acids. The V and J ends lost 2 bases and 7 bases respectively, with 15 bases between them. The full variable domain, completed using reference TRBV30 and TRBJ1-6, is SQTIHQWPATLVQPVGSPLSLECTVEGTSNPNLYWYRQAAGRGLQLLFYSVGIGQISSEVPQNLSASRPQDRQFILSSKKLLLSDSGFYLCAWSTVGGKNSPLHFGNGTRLTVT.

In its sample, this clone was seen once. The V gene is TRBV30, the J gene TRBJ1-4; D is possibly TRBD1 (5 bases). The V end was cut by 8 bases, the J end by 9 bases, with 19 bases between. This CDR3 is 13 amino acids long. Germline loops: CDR1 GTSNPN, CDR2 SVGIG (reference sequence). The CDR3 coding sequence is TGTGCCGCGCCCTCAGCCCAGGGCCAAAAACTGTTTTTT. This gives the protein CAAPSAQGQKLFF. Combining the CDR3 with reference TRBV30 and TRBJ1-4 gives the whole variable domain SQTIHQWPATLVQPVGSPLSLECTVEGTSNPNLYWYRQAAGRGLQLLFYSVGIGQISSEVPQNLSASRPQDRQFILSSKKLLLSDSGFYLCAAPSAQGQKLFFGSGTQLSVL.

The J gene is TRBJ1-2, the V gene TRBV11-3, with TRBD1 as a possible D gene (5 bases). The germline gives CDR1 SGHNT, CDR2 YENEEA. This CDR3 is built from 17 residues. Trimming took off 4 bases at V and 3 bases at J, with 21 bases between the two ends. CDR3 sequence (DNA): TGTGCCAGCAGCTGGGGGAGGACCCCTCCCCGCCACTATGGCTACACCTTC. It specifies CASSWGRTPPRHYGYTF.